The source of this TCR beta chain is a study of blood T cell repertoires in COVID-19. Study summary: T cells, B-cell-depleted T cells, or PBMCs provided the cDNA or gDNA that served as material.

Germline lookup yields CDR1 GTSNPN and CDR2 SVGIG (reference sequence). With 4 bases clipped from V and 9 bases from J, the junction kept 6 bases outside the gene matches. The CDR3 has 12 amino acids. Assay: immunoSEQ multiplex PCR; the TCRdb copy retains only in-frame clones and omits some. In the table there are roughly 170,000 clones, around four fifths of which are singletons. Cohorts were determined from participant-reported clinical history. The specimen was PBMCs or T cells enriched from blood (not recorded which). This TCR was sampled from a woman aged 45 to 65 who had recovered from COVID-19. The chain is built from TRBV30 and TRBJ2-1; 7 positions match TRBD2. CDR3 loop: CAWTTSVIEQFF. The CDR3, as DNA: TGTGCCTGGACTACTAGCGTAATTGAGCAGTTCTTC. The full variable domain, completed using reference TRBV30 and TRBJ2-1, is SQTIHQWPATLVQPVGSPLSLECTVEGTSNPNLYWYRQAAGRGLQLLFYSVGIGQISSEVPQNLSASRPQDRQFILSSKKLLLSDSGFYLCAWTTSVIEQFFGPGTRLTVL.